The 19 T cell receptor beta chains in this list originate from one sample, sequenced in a study of cytomegalovirus exposure and HLA in healthy donors (dated by TCRdb to about 2017). The library was obtained by the immunoSEQ multiplex PCR assay. For the multiplex PCR, a mixture combining 60 forward primers for TCR Vbeta segments and 13 reverse primers for TCR Jbeta segments was used. Not all clones reach the TCRdb copy of this immuneACCESS table, which keeps in-frame sequences only. Checked studies attribute under half of the gap to unresolved V genes and leave the rest unexplained. For this sample, the table gives roughly 120,000 clones. The ten largest make up more than 0.8% of the sample. What was sequenced was PBMCs. The receptors originated from a man between 18 and 29 years old in good health and CMV-seronegative.

The chain links TRBV5-6 to TRBJ2-7, with 8 positions matching TRBD2. Trimming removed 1 base from V and 4 bases from J; junction bases left unmatched: 7. This CDR3 comprises 15 residues. Germline CDR1 and CDR2: SGHDT and YYEEEE. CDR3 region: CASSLIGGGRYEQYF. For the CDR3, the DNA is TGTGCCAGCAGCTTGATCGGGGGGGGGCGTTACGAGCAGTACTTC.

The chain is built from TRBV29-1 and TRBJ2-3; TRBD1 might be the D (5 bases). In germline, CDR1 is SQVTM, CDR2 ANQGSEA. This CDR3 is 15 amino acids long. Trimming took off 2 bases at V and 1 base at J, with 13 bases between the two ends. The CDR3 sequence: CSVEPRQGGTDTQYF. The CDR3 DNA reads as TGCAGCGTTGAACCCCGGCAGGGCGGCACAGATACGCAGTATTTT.

The V gene is TRBV11-2, the J gene TRBJ2-5; no clear D. Germline values: CDR1 SGHAT, CDR2 FQNNGV. The germline V and J ends were trimmed by 2 bases and 1 base, with 14 bases remaining between them. The CDR3 covers 16 residues. CDR3: CASSLRRTVLQETQYF. The CDR3 DNA is TGTGCCAGCAGCTTAAGAAGAACAGTCCTCCAAGAGACCCAGTACTTC.

The rearrangement joins TRBV11-3 to TRBJ2-1, with 8 bases that match TRBD2. V lost 0 bases, J lost 3 bases, and 4 bases stayed unmatched. The germline gives CDR1 SGHNT, CDR2 YENEEA. The CDR3 extends over 16 amino acids. In DNA, the CDR3 is TGTGCCAGCAGCTTAGATAGGCTAGCGGGCTACAATGAGCAGTTCTTC. Amino acid sequence: CASSLDRLAGYNEQFF.

The chain uses TRBV28 and TRBJ1-2; 8 bases line up with TRBD1. The CDR3 covers 15 residues. With 4 bases clipped from V and 0 bases from J, the junction kept 4 bases outside the gene matches. Per germline, CDR1 MDHEN and CDR2 SYDVKM. CDR3 protein: CASSSTGGANYGYTF. Here the CDR3 DNA reads TGTGCCAGCAGTTCTACAGGGGGAGCTAACTATGGCTACACCTTC.

The V and J genes are TRBV7-7 and TRBJ2-3; 11 nucleotides agree with TRBD2. CDR1 SSHAT and CDR2 FNYEAQ come from the germline V gene (reference sequence). The trim removed 6 bases at V and 6 bases at J, leaving 11 bases unmatched. There are 16 residues in the CDR3. This CDR3 is CASRYTSGRLTDTQYF. For the CDR3, the DNA is TGTGCCAGCAGGTATACTAGCGGGAGATTAACGGATACGCAGTATTTT.

The J gene is TRBJ2-3, the V gene TRBV9; no definite D call. Trimming took 2 bases from V and 14 from J, leaving 3 bases between them. Germline V CDR1 and CDR2: SGDLS, YYNGEE. This CDR3 is 8 amino acids long. The CDR3 nucleotides are TGTGCCAGCAGCGTCTCGTATTTT. It codes for CASSVSYF.

This chain links TRBV18 with TRBJ2-7, with a tentative D call TRBD2 (6 bases). V was shortened by 0 bases and J by 3 bases, with 9 bases between the two germline ends. Germline values: CDR1 KGHSH, CDR2 LQKENI. The CDR3 sequence is 14 residues long. The CDR3 loop is CASSPPTSSYEQYF. In DNA form, the CDR3 reads TGTGCCAGCTCACCACCGACTAGTAGCTACGAGCAGTACTTC.

This chain connects TRBV9 to TRBJ1-4; TRBD1 agrees at 8 bases. Germline CDR1 and CDR2: SGDLS and YYNGEE. The V gene end was trimmed by 5 bases and the J gene end by 0 bases; junction bases not matched to a gene: 12. The CDR3 is made up of 18 amino acids. The CDR3 nucleotides read TGTGCCAGCAGTCGTGGACAGGGAGGAACGGCAACTAATGAAAAACTGTTTTTT. This encodes CASSRGQGGTATNEKLFF.

The rearrangement uses TRBV6-1 and TRBJ1-2; D is ambiguous. This CDR3 spans 12 amino acids. Germline V gene sequence: CDR1 MNHNS, CDR2 SASEGT. V was clipped by 7 bases and J by 8 bases, with 14 bases between them. DNA for the CDR3: TGTGCCAGCACAAGTTCCGACTCCGGCTACACCTTC. It yields the protein CASTSSDSGYTF.

The chain combines TRBV6-1 with TRBJ2-7; 14 positions agree with TRBD2. The CDR3 is made up of 16 amino acids. Trimming at V came to 3 bases and at J to 3 bases, leaving 4 bases not matched to a gene. The V gene's germline CDR1 is MNHNS and CDR2 SASEGT. CDR3 bases: TGTGCCAGCAGTGATTTAGGGACTAGCGGGAGCTACGAGCAGTACTTC. Residues: CASSDLGTSGSYEQYF.

J is TRBJ2-1 and V is TRBV7-8; D is perhaps TRBD2 (7 bases). From germline, CDR1 is SGHVS and CDR2 FQNEAQ. The length of the CDR3 is 16 residues. Between the trimmed V and J ends, which lost 2 bases and 4 bases, there was a span of 15 bases. DNA of the CDR3: TGTGCCAGCAGCTTATCTGCGGGGGCACCGTACAATGAGCAGTTCTTC. As protein: CASSLSAGAPYNEQFF. The full variable domain, in which reference TRBV7-8 and TRBJ2-1 provide the parts outside the CDR3, is GAGVSQSPRYKVAKRGQDVALRCDPISGHVSLFWYQQALGQGPEFLTYFQNEAQLDKSGLPSDRFFAERPEGSVSTLKIQRTQQEDSAVYLCASSLSAGAPYNEQFFGPGTRLTVL.

The V call is TRBV9, the J call TRBJ1-5; D is perhaps TRBD1 (6 bases). The length of the CDR3 is 15 residues. Trimming took 3 bases from V and 4 from J, leaving 14 bases between them. CDR1 SGDLS and CDR2 YYNGEE come from the germline V gene. CDR3 sequence (DNA): TGTGCCAGCAGCGCCGGGACACTGTCAAATCAGCCCCAGCATTTT. Amino acids: CASSAGTLSNQPQHF.

The CDR3 sequence is CASSPGQGGDEQYF. CDR3 nucleotides: TGTGCCAGCAGCCCAGGACAGGGAGGGGACGAGCAGTACTTC. The gene calls are TRBV7-9 and TRBJ2-7, with D tentatively TRBD1 (8 bases). The germline V gene encodes CDR1 SEHNR and CDR2 FQNEAQ (reference sequence). V lost 5 bases, J lost 5 bases, and 16 bases lay in between. The CDR3 length is 14 residues.

The genes are TRBV6-5 and TRBJ1-6; D is unclear. CDR1 is MNHEY, CDR2 SVGAGI, per germline. V was clipped by 2 bases and J by 9 bases, with 8 bases between them. There are 13 residues in the CDR3. The CDR3 sequence: CASSYAGVSPLHF. The CDR3 nucleotides are TGTGCCAGCAGTTACGCCGGGGTTTCACCCCTCCACTTT.

V and J are TRBV7-3 and TRBJ1-2; 8 bases agree with TRBD1. Germline V gives CDR1 SGHTA, CDR2 FQGTGA. The CDR3 is 15 residues long. Trimming cost V 1 base and J 2 bases; bases outside gene matches: 3. The CDR3 loop is CASSLNGQGNYGYTF. CDR3 in DNA: TGTGCCAGCAGCTTAAATGGACAGGGCAACTATGGCTACACCTTC.

The V gene is TRBV27, the J gene TRBJ2-1, with D perhaps matching TRBD2 (6 bases). CDR1 and CDR2 from the germline V gene are MNHEY and SMNVEV (reference sequence). The CDR3 is 14 residues long. The germline V and J ends were trimmed by 3 bases and 8 bases, with 14 bases remaining between them. CDR3 loop: CASSLGGPGYEQFF. The CDR3 nucleotides are TGTGCCAGCAGTTTGGGGGGACCGGGGTATGAGCAGTTCTTC.

This chain joins TRBV18 and TRBJ1-1; 7 nucleotides match TRBD1. This CDR3 comprises 16 residues. J was trimmed by 0 bases and V by 3 bases; bases with no gene match: 7. Germline V CDR1 and CDR2: KGHSH, LQKENI. CDR3 sequence (DNA): TGTGCCAGCTCACCCTCGACAGGGTTACTGAACACTGAAGCTTTCTTT. Translation: CASSPSTGLLNTEAFF.

The chain recombines TRBV18 with TRBJ1-5; D is possibly TRBD1 (6 bases). The germline V gene has CDR1 KGHSH and CDR2 LQKENI. CDR3 length equals 15 residues. Trimming left V 3 bases short and J 1 base short, with 10 bases between. The CDR3, as DNA: TGTGCCAGCTCACCCCTCGGACAGAGCAATCAGCCCCAGCATTTT. Translated: CASSPLGQSNQPQHF.